The sequence of this T cell receptor beta chain was determined in a study of OX40 agonist ivuxolimab in advanced cancers. Study in general: Head and neck, renal cell, melanoma or hepatocellular carcinoma were the cancers that dose-escalation patients had. Study conclusions and caveats: At 0.1 to 3.0 mg/kg, clonal expansion of CD4+ and CD8+ blood T cells had occurred by week 6. Also present in some nonresponders was a low level of normalized T-cell clonal expansion.

The CDR3 runs 14 residues. Trimming took off 0 bases at V and 5 bases at J, with 10 bases between the two ends. Germline CDR1 reads MGHRA; CDR2 reads YSYEKL. Comments on this clone: The antigen is not known.

Assay used: immunoSEQ multiplex PCR; TCRdb lists only in-frame clones, some missing. The sample lists about 20,000 clones; 65% to 90% were seen once. The chain links TRBV4-1 to TRBJ1-1, with a possible D match to TRBD1 (5 bases). Sequenced here: CD4+ or CD8+ T cells sorted from blood, sampled in a trial of the OX40 agonist ivuxolimab. This sequence originates from an adult with an advanced solid tumor such as melanoma, head and neck, liver or kidney cancer. This CDR3 is CASSQEHPGTEAFF. The CDR3 DNA reads TGCGCCAGCAGCCAAGAACACCCAGGGACTGAAGCTTTCTTT.